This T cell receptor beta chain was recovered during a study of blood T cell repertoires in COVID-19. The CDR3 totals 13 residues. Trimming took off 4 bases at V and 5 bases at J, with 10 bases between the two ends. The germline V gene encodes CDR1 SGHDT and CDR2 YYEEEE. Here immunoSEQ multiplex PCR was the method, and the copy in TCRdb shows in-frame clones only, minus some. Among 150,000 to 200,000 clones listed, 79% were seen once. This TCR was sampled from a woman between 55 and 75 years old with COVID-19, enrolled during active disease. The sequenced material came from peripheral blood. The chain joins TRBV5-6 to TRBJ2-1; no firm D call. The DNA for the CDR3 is TGTGCCAGCAGCCCGGCGCGGAACAATGAGCAGTTCTTC. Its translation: CASSPARNNEQFF.